The 19 T cell receptor beta chains in this list originate from one sample, sequenced in a study of blood T cell repertoires in COVID-19. Sequenced by immunoSEQ multiplex PCR; TCRdb stores in-frame clones only, minus some. The sample lists about 190,000 clones; about nine tenths were seen once. The sequenced sample was peripheral blood. The receptors here all came from a man in his forties or fifties with acute or convalescent COVID-19.

V usage is TRBV27 and J usage is TRBJ2-7; D might be TRBD1 (5 bases). Trimming stripped 2 bases from V and 2 bases from J, with 13 bases between. Per germline, CDR1 MNHEY and CDR2 SMNVEV (reference sequence). This CDR3 is 15 amino acids long. CDR3 amino acids: CASSLLTGGAYEQYF. CDR3 DNA sequence: TGTGCCAGCAGTTTACTTACAGGTGGGGCCTACGAGCAGTACTTC.

V usage is TRBV6-5 and J usage is TRBJ1-5; tentative D call: TRBD1 (6 bases). Germline V gene data show CDR1 as MNHEY and CDR2 as SVGAGI. The CDR3 totals 14 residues. The V and J ends lost 8 bases and 4 bases respectively, with 15 bases between them. The CDR3 DNA follows: TGTGCCAGCCAAGGGGGTTTGGTTAATCAGCCCCAGCATTTT. Amino acid sequence: CASQGGLVNQPQHF.

The rearrangement uses TRBV7-2 and TRBJ1-4, with a tentative D call TRBD1 (6 bases). CDR3 length: 17 amino acids. V was clipped by 1 base and J by 8 bases, with 20 bases between them. Germline V gene data show CDR1 as SGHTA and CDR2 as FQGNSA. The CDR3 protein is CASSLGSIGQGKEKLFF. CDR3 DNA: TGTGCCAGCAGCTTAGGGTCTATTGGGCAGGGGAAGGAAAAACTGTTTTTT.

The chain recombines TRBV7-9 with TRBJ1-4; 7 nucleotides match TRBD1. The germline gives CDR1 SEHNR, CDR2 FQNEAQ (reference sequence). Trimming cost V 3 bases and J 4 bases; bases outside gene matches: 2. The CDR3 has 14 amino acids. CDR3: CASSLGTDNEKLFF. The CDR3 bases are TGTGCCAGCAGCTTGGGGACAGATAATGAAAAACTGTTTTTT.

In the case of this clone: Other DNA sequences of this sample code for an identical CDR3. The V call is TRBV29-1, the J call TRBJ1-3; 9 bases match TRBD1. This CDR3 comprises 15 residues. The V gene's germline CDR1 is SQVTM and CDR2 ANQGSEA. The ends lost 4 bases at V and 0 bases at J; junction bases unmatched: 4. Here the CDR3 DNA reads TGCAGCGTTGCTGGGACAGGGCTCTCTGGAAACACCATATATTTT. This encodes CSVAGTGLSGNTIYF.

This clone appeared a single time. This rearrangement joins TRBV7-3 to TRBJ1-2; 9 nucleotides align to TRBD1. Germline V lookup: CDR1 SGHTA, CDR2 FQGTGA. V dropped 5 bases and J dropped 4; count of bases not matched to a gene: 2. This CDR3 is built from 13 residues. In nucleotides, the CDR3 is TGTGCCAGCAGCCTGGACAGGGGCTATGGCTACACCTTC. Protein product: CASSLDRGYGYTF.

The chain uses TRBV15 and TRBJ2-3, with D uncertain. This CDR3 comprises 15 residues. In germline, CDR1 is LNHNV, CDR2 YYDKDF (reference sequence). Trimming removed 0 bases at V and 1 base at J, with 8 bases between. CDR3 sequence: CATSRDGEGTDTQYF. The CDR3, as DNA: TGTGCCACCAGCAGAGATGGAGAAGGCACAGATACGCAGTATTTT. Full variable domain (remainder filled in from reference TRBV15 and TRBJ2-3): DAMVIQNPRYQVTQFGKPVTLSCSQTLNHNVMYWYQQKSSQAPKLLFHYYDKDFNNEADTPDNFQSRRPNTSFCFLDIRSPGLGDTAMYLCATSRDGEGTDTQYFGPGTRLTVL.

The chain links TRBV5-1 to TRBJ1-1; D ambiguous. The CDR3 spans 11 residues. V lost 2 bases and J lost 8, with 7 bases in between. The germline CDR1 and CDR2 sequences are SGHRS and YFSETQ. The CDR3 DNA is TGCGCCAGCAGCTTTAGAGGGGAAGCTTTCTTT. Encoded protein: CASSFRGEAFF.

DNA of the CDR3: TGTGCCAGCAGCTTGTCTGTACTAGCGTCGGGCGAGCAGTACTTC. Protein: CASSLSVLASGEQYF. The rearrangement uses TRBV5-4 and TRBJ2-7, with 7 bases aligning to TRBD2. Trimming cost V 1 base and J 6 bases; bases outside gene matches: 10. Germline CDR1 SGHNT, CDR2 YYREEE (reference sequence). This CDR3 has 15 amino acids.

The rearrangement links TRBV2 to TRBJ2-5, with 7 bases that match TRBD1. Trimming removed 6 bases from V and 0 bases from J; junction bases left unmatched: 10. Germline V gene data show CDR1 as SNHLY and CDR2 as FYNNEI. The CDR3 spans 16 residues. The CDR3 DNA reads as TGTGCCAGCAGCGGAACAGGGGTCTTGTACCAAGAGACCCAGTACTTC. Protein: CASSGTGVLYQETQYF.

The chain recombines TRBV5-5 with TRBJ2-5, with TRBD1 as a possible D gene (6 bases). This CDR3 contains 15 residues. CDR1 and CDR2 (germline): SGHKS, YYEKEE (reference sequence). The V gene lost 4 bases and the J gene lost 3 bases, with 16 bases spanning the gap. The CDR3 reads CASSSPGTTKETQYF. CDR3 sequence (DNA): TGTGCCAGCAGCAGCCCCGGGACAACAAAAGAGACCCAGTACTTC.

The J gene is TRBJ1-6, the V gene TRBV14; possibly TRBD1 for D (5 bases). V lost 1 base to trimming and J lost 9 bases, with 16 bases between them. Germline V CDR1 and CDR2: SGHDN, FVKESK. This CDR3 is 16 amino acids long. The DNA for the CDR3 is TGTGCCAGCAGCCAAGTCCGCCCAGGGTCGCGTTCACCCCTCCACTTT. Its protein product is CASSQVRPGSRSPLHF.

This sequence joins TRBV11-2 and TRBJ1-2, with TRBD1 matching over 9 bases. The length of the CDR3 is 16 residues. Germline loops: CDR1 SGHAT, CDR2 FQNNGV. With 5 bases clipped from V and 5 bases from J, the junction kept 12 bases outside the gene matches. The CDR3 bases are TGTGCCAGCAGCCGGACGCCCTTGGACAGGGGTTATGGCTACACCTTC. Its translation: CASSRTPLDRGYGYTF.

J is TRBJ1-1 and V is TRBV2; D uncertain. The CDR3 is 13 residues long. Trimming cost V 5 bases and J 0 bases, with 7 bases left between them. Germline V gene lookup returns CDR1 SNHLY and CDR2 FYNNEI. The CDR3: CASSPSVNTEAFF. For the CDR3, the DNA is TGTGCCAGCAGTCCTTCAGTGAACACTGAAGCTTTCTTT.

Only a few counts were recorded for this clone. The genes are TRBV5-1 and TRBJ1-2; the D is unclear. CDR1 and CDR2 (germline): SGHRS, YFSETQ. The CDR3 is 17 amino acids. V lost 0 bases and J lost 4, with 19 bases in between. Here the CDR3 DNA reads TGCGCCAGCAGCTTGGTTCGGGAGGGAGTAAATGTCTATGGCTACACCTTC. As protein: CASSLVREGVNVYGYTF.

The chain recombines TRBV4-1 with TRBJ2-2, with 7 nucleotides matching TRBD1. With 4 bases clipped from V and 6 bases from J, the junction kept 2 bases outside the gene matches. CDR1 is MGHRA, CDR2 YSYEKL, per germline. The CDR3 is 13 residues long. The CDR3: CASSRQGSGELFF. The DNA of the CDR3 is TGCGCCAGCAGCCGACAGGGTTCCGGGGAGCTGTTTTTT.

The genes are TRBV10-3 and TRBJ2-7; no clear D. CDR1 is ENHRY and CDR2 is SYGVKD in the germline V gene. The CDR3 totals 12 residues. V was cut by 4 bases and J by 6 bases, with 10 bases left in between. Here the CDR3 DNA reads TGTGCCATCAGTGCTCAGAGGTCCGAGCAGTACTTC. Translation: CAISAQRSEQYF.

CDR3 amino acids: CASSFYSDTQYF. The CDR3 nucleotides read TGTGCCAGCAGTTTTTACTCAGATACGCAGTATTTT. J is TRBJ2-3 and V is TRBV7-2, with no clear D. This CDR3 region has 12 residues. Germline V gene lookup returns CDR1 SGHTA and CDR2 FQGNSA. The V gene lost 6 bases and the J gene lost 4 bases, with 8 bases spanning the gap.

The chain links TRBV7-6 to TRBJ2-3, with 10 positions matching TRBD2. The CDR3 consists of 18 residues. V trimming: 1 base; J trimming: 2 bases; junction bases outside the gene matches: 9. From germline, CDR1 is SGHVS and CDR2 FNYEAQ. CDR3 sequence (DNA): TGTGCCAGCAGCTTAGTAGCTAGCGGGGGTTCTTTCACAGATACGCAGTATTTT. Translating it yields CASSLVASGGSFTDTQYF.